This T cell receptor beta chain was documented in a study of identifying expanded T cells in peripheral blood. This clone was observed a handful of times. Its cognate antigen is unknown. Trimming stripped 3 bases from V and 4 bases from J, with 6 bases between. CDR3 length: 12 residues. CDR1 is MGHDK and CDR2 is SYGVNS in the germline V gene. Here immunoSEQ multiplex PCR was the method, and the copy in TCRdb shows in-frame clones only, minus some. This sample has 90,000 or so clones, with 85% to 90% found just once. General study points: Over two and four weeks, about 15 and 18 clones changed, versus 1.2 between replicates. Variance in clone template counts between approximately 2-week samples significantly increased with total template count across all healthy donors.

The origin of this receptor is a person between 18 and 75 years old in good health. The specimen was blood. The rearrangement links TRBV25-1 to TRBJ1-2; D perhaps matches TRBD1 (5 bases). The CDR3 DNA sequence: TGTGCCAGCAGTGAGGGGGTCTATGGCTACACCTTC. Its protein is CASSEGVYGYTF.